These 18 T cell receptor beta chains came from one sample sequenced in a study of identical twins (dated by TCRdb to the mid-2010s). The library was produced with 5' RACE. Sequenced using an Illumina HiSeq 2000. TCRdb trimmed public reads at Q25 via fastp, called clones via MiXCR and kept in-frame beta chains. Every entry covers one CDR3 protein and lists the most common genes and DNA from its rows. This sample comprises approximately 670,000 distinct CDR3 sequences, 6.1% of them detected only once. 1.5% to 2% of the sample lies in the top ten. Sequencing was done on a sample of naive T cells sorted from blood. Interpreted using the paper, the cell subset or site label stands for: cells isolated with a human naive T-cell isolation kit. The receptors come from a man younger than 35 in good health.

This clonotype was seen only a few times. This rearrangement joins TRBV28 to TRBJ2-3, with TRBD1 identical over 8 bases. Losses at the gene ends were 5 bases for V and 0 bases for J; bases not matched to a gene: 16. The CDR3 loop spans 19 amino acids. The germline CDR1 and CDR2 sequences are MDHEN and SYDVKM. CDR3 region: CASSIAGQGLLASTDTQYF. In DNA form, the CDR3 reads TGTGCCAGCAGTATCGCAGGACAGGGTCTTTTGGCTAGCACAGATACGCAGTATTTT.

This clonotype was seen many times. The chain joins TRBV7-2 to TRBJ2-5, with D tentatively TRBD2 (5 bases). V was shortened by 4 bases and J by 1 base, with 16 bases between the two germline ends. The CDR3 is 16 residues long. The germline CDR1 and CDR2 sequences are SGHTA and FQGNSA. This chain's CDR3 is CASSSNYNGLQETQYF. The CDR3 DNA is TGTGCCAGCAGCTCAAACTATAATGGACTCCAAGAGACCCAGTACTTC.

At least ten counts were recorded for this clonotype. The chain has TRBV28 and TRBJ2-1; 9 bases align to TRBD2. The germline V gene encodes CDR1 MDHEN and CDR2 SYDVKM. This CDR3 is 15 amino acids long. Unmatched junction bases numbered 12, after V lost 7 bases and J lost 8 bases. The CDR3 coding sequence is TGTGCCAGCACTCCCCTCGGCGGGAGGGCCGATGAGCAGTTCTTC. This translates into CASTPLGGRADEQFF.

This clonotype turned up a few times. The chain is built from TRBV5-1 and TRBJ1-6; a possible D gene is TRBD1 (6 bases). Germline V gives CDR1 SGHRS, CDR2 YFSETQ. CDR3 length equals 16 residues. With 2 bases removed from V and 14 bases from J, the gap between germline ends came to 23 bases. CDR3 DNA: TGCGCCAGCAGCTTAAGACCGTGGACAGCAAATTTGGCCCTCCACTTT. It encodes CASSLRPWTANLALHF.

This clonotype was found a few times. The chain couples TRBV14 to TRBJ2-7; D is possibly TRBD2 (6 bases). The germline CDR1 and CDR2 sequences are SGHDN and FVKESK. V was trimmed by 1 base and J by 6 bases, leaving 10 bases between them. The CDR3 runs 13 residues. The CDR3 sequence: CASSQGREREQYF. The CDR3 DNA reads TGTGCCAGCAGCCAAGGCCGGGAGCGCGAGCAGTACTTC.

V gene TRBV11-2 combines with J gene TRBJ2-7; D possibly matches TRBD1 or TRBD2 (7 bases each). Germline V lookup: CDR1 SGHAT, CDR2 FQNNGV. CDR3 length equals 18 residues. V lost 1 base to trimming and J lost 0 bases, with 19 bases between them. CDR3 DNA: TGTGCCAGCAGCTTAGTTGAAGGGGGCGGGGGAGGCTCCTACGAGCAGTACTTC. It codes for CASSLVEGGGGGSYEQYF.

At least ten counts were recorded for this clonotype. This sequence joins TRBV7-8 and TRBJ2-7, with D tentatively TRBD2 (5 bases). Trimming removed 7 bases from V and 4 bases from J, with 17 bases in between. The CDR3 covers 14 residues. Germline CDR1 reads SGHVS; CDR2 reads FQNEAQ. The CDR3 is CASIPLDWTYEQYF. The CDR3 DNA reads TGTGCCAGCATACCCCTGGACTGGACTTACGAGCAGTACTTC.

This clonotype was found a few times. The chain is built from TRBV5-1 and TRBJ1-5, with D unresolved. Germline loops: CDR1 SGHRS, CDR2 YFSETQ. The CDR3 consists of 14 residues. V gave up 0 bases and J gave up 4 bases, with 8 bases separating them. The CDR3 nucleotides read TGCGCCAGCAGCTTGGGTGCGGAGAATCAGCCCCAGCATTTT. Translated: CASSLGAENQPQHF.

This chain connects TRBV7-2 to TRBJ2-3, with 9 bases matching TRBD2. CDR3 length: 14 residues. Germline V gives CDR1 SGHTA, CDR2 FQGNSA. The V gene end was trimmed by 7 bases and the J gene end by 2 bases; junction bases not matched to a gene: 4. CDR3 DNA: TGTGCCAGCAAGGGACTAGCCTACACAGATACGCAGTATTTT. Amino acid sequence: CASKGLAYTDTQYF.

This clonotype occurred many times. The CDR3 nucleotides read TGTGCCAGCAGCTCGTGGACTAGCGGGAGCTCCTACAATGAGCAGTTCTTC. This codes for CASSSWTSGSSYNEQFF. This sequence joins TRBV4-2 and TRBJ2-1, with 13 positions matching TRBD2. V lost 5 bases and J lost 0; bases outside the gene matches: 4. Germline CDR1 and CDR2: LGHNA and YNFKEQ. This CDR3 spans 17 amino acids.

This clonotype was seen at least ten times. The chain joins TRBV5-1 to TRBJ1-2; D is possibly TRBD1 (5 bases). The CDR3 sequence is 14 residues long. V gave up 0 bases and J gave up 6 bases, with 12 bases separating them. CDR1 SGHRS and CDR2 YFSETQ come from the germline V gene. CDR3 coding DNA: TGCGCCAGCAGCTTGGTTTCCGGGACGGATGGCTACACCTTC. It yields the protein CASSLVSGTDGYTF.

This clonotype was seen many times. This rearrangement joins TRBV24-1 to TRBJ2-3, with D possibly matching TRBD2 (5 bases). CDR3 length equals 16 residues. The germline CDR1 and CDR2 sequences are KGHDR and SFDVKD. V was pared by 4 bases and J by 2 bases, with 15 bases between. This chain's CDR3 is CATSETRAQNTDTQYF. Here the CDR3 DNA reads TGTGCCACCAGTGAGACGAGGGCCCAGAACACAGATACGCAGTATTTT.

This clonotype was observed at least ten times. The DNA for the CDR3 is TGCGCCAGCTTAACCCGCGGGGGTGAGCAGTTCTTC. This translates into CASLTRGGEQFF. The chain uses TRBV5-1 and TRBJ2-1; the match to TRBD2 covers 7 bases. The CDR3 runs to 12 residues. Germline lookup yields CDR1 SGHRS and CDR2 YFSETQ. J lost 9 bases, V lost 7 bases, and 7 bases had no gene match. Full variable domain (outside the CDR3, taken from reference TRBV5-1 and TRBJ2-1): KAGVTQTPRYLIKTRGQQVTLSCSPISGHRSVSWYQQTPGQGLQFLFEYFSETQRNKGNFPGRFSGRQFSNSRSEMNVSTLELGDSALYLCASLTRGGEQFFGPGTRLTVL.

This clonotype was picked up a small number of times. V usage is TRBV11-3 and J usage is TRBJ1-1, with TRBD1 as a possible D gene (5 bases). The CDR3 is made up of 15 amino acids. Trimming removed 4 bases from V and 5 bases from J, with 17 bases in between. The germline CDR1 and CDR2 sequences are SGHNT and YENEEA. CDR3 sequence reads: CASSSGGKGWTEAFF. The CDR3 nucleotides read TGTGCCAGCAGCTCCGGAGGGAAGGGGTGGACTGAAGCTTTCTTT.

Many counts were recorded for this clonotype. CDR3 sequence reads: CSVDFPRGRDTEAFF. The CDR3 DNA reads as TGCAGCGTTGATTTCCCCAGGGGGCGCGACACTGAAGCTTTCTTT. The chain combines TRBV29-1 with TRBJ1-1; TRBD1 agrees at 8 bases. J was trimmed by 3 bases and V by 3 bases; bases with no gene match: 9. The CDR3 spans 15 residues. Germline lookup yields CDR1 SQVTM and CDR2 ANQGSEA.

This clonotype appeared many times. The chain combines TRBV12-3 or TRBV12-4 with TRBJ1-2; TRBD1 aligns across 10 bases. There are 14 residues in the CDR3. J was trimmed by 8 bases and V by 3 bases; bases with no gene match: 6. The CDR3 spells CASSFRDRGEGYTF. Here the CDR3 DNA reads TGTGCCAGCAGTTTTAGGGACAGGGGAGAGGGCTACACCTTC.

The chain joins TRBV7-9 to TRBJ1-2; no clear D gene. The length of the CDR3 is 14 residues. V lost 1 base to trimming and J lost 5 bases, with 11 bases between them. Looked up from germline, CDR1 is SEHNR and CDR2 is FQNEAQ (reference sequence). As DNA, the CDR3 is TGTGCCAGCAGCTTAGGCCCTGTTGGGTATGGCTACACCTTC. It is translated as CASSLGPVGYGYTF.

This clonotype occurred a few times. The chain carries TRBV5-1 and TRBJ1-1, with TRBD1 as a possible D gene (6 bases). Germline CDR1 and CDR2: SGHRS and YFSETQ. This CDR3 comprises 15 residues. V shed 4 bases and J shed 6 bases, with 19 bases lying between them. DNA of the CDR3: TGCGCCAGCAGCCCGCCTCCGGGGGCGCGTTCTGAAGCTTTCTTT. Its translation: CASSPPPGARSEAFF.